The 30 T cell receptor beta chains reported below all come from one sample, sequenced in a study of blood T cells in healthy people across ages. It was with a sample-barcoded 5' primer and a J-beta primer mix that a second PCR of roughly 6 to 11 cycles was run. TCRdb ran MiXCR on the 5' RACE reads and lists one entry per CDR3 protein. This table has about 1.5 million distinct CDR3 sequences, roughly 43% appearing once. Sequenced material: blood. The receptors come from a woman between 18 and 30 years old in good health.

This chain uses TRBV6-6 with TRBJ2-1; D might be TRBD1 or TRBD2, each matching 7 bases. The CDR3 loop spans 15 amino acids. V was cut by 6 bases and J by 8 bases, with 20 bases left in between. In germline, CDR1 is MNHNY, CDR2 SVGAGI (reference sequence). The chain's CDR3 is CASRARDRGGDEQFF. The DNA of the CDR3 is TGTGCCAGCAGAGCCCGGGACAGAGGGGGGGATGAGCAGTTCTTC.

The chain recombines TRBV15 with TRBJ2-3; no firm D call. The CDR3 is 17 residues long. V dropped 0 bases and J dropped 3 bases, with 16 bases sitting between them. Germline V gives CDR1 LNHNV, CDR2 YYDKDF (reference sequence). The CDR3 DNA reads TGTGCCACCAGCAGAGATCTCGGCAGTTTAGGAACAGATACGCAGTATTTT. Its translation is CATSRDLGSLGTDTQYF. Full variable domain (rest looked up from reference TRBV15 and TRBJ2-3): DAMVIQNPRYQVTQFGKPVTLSCSQTLNHNVMYWYQQKSSQAPKLLFHYYDKDFNNEADTPDNFQSRRPNTSFCFLDIRSPGLGDTAMYLCATSRDLGSLGTDTQYFGPGTRLTVL.

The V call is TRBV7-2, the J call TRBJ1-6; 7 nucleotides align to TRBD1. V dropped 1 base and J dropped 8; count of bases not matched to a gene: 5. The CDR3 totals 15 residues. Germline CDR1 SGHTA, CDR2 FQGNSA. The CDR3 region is CASSLGTGADSPLHF. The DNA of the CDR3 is TGTGCCAGCAGCTTAGGAACAGGGGCAGATTCACCCCTCCACTTT. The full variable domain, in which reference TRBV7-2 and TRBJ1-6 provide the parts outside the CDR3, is GAGVSQSPSNKVTEKGKDVELRCDPISGHTALYWYRQSLGQGLEFLIYFQGNSAPDKSGLPSDRFSAERTGGSVSTLTIQRTQQEDSAVYLCASSLGTGADSPLHFGNGTRLTVT.

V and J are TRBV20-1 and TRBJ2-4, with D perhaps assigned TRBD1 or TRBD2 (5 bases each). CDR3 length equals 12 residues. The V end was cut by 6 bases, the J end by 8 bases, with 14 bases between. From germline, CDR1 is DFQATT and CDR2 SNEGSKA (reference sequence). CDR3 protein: CSARPQGDIQYF. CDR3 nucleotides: TGCAGTGCCAGGCCCCAGGGAGACATTCAGTACTTC.

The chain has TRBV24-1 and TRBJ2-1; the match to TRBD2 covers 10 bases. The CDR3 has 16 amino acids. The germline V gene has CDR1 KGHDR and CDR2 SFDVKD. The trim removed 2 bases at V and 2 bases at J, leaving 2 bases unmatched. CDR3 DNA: TGTGCCACCAGTGATTCCGGGACTAGCGCCTACAATGAGCAGTTCTTC. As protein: CATSDSGTSAYNEQFF.

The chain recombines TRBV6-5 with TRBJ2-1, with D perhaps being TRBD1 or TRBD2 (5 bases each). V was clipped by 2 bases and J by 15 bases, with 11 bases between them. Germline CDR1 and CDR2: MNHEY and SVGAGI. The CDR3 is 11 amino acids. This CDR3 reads CASSYGGRLFF. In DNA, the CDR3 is TGTGCCAGCAGTTACGGGGGAAGGCTGTTCTTC.

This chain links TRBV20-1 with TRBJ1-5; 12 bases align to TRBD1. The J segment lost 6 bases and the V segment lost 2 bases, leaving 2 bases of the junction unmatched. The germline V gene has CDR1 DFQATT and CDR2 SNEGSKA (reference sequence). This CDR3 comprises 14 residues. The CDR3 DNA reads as TGCAGTGCTAGACCGGGACAGGGGGCTCAGCCCCAGCATTTT. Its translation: CSARPGQGAQPQHF.

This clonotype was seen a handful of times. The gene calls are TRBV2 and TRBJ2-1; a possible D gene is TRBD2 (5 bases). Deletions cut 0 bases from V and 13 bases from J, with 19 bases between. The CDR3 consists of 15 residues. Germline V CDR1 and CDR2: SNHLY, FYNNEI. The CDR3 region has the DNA TGTGCCAGCAGTGAAGCGCTTCGTAACCCGAGCGGTCAGTTCTTC. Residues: CASSEALRNPSGQFF.

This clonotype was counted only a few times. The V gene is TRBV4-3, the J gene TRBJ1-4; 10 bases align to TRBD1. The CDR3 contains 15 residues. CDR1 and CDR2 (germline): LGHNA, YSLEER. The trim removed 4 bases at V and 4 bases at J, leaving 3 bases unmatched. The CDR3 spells CASSRQGALNEKLFF. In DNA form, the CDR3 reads TGCGCCAGCAGCCGACAGGGGGCCCTTAATGAAAAACTGTTTTTT.

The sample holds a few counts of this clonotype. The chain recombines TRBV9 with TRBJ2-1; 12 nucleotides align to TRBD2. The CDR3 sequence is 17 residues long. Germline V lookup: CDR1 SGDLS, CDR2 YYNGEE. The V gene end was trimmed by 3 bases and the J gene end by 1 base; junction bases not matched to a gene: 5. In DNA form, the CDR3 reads TGTGCCAGCAGCGCGGGACTAGCGGGCCGGTCCTACAATGAGCAGTTCTTC. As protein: CASSAGLAGRSYNEQFF.

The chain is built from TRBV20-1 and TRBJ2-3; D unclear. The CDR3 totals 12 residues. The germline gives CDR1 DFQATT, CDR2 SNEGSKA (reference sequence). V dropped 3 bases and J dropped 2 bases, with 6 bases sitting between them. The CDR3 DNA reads TGCAGTGCTAGGGTGGACACAGATACGCAGTATTTT. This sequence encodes CSARVDTDTQYF.

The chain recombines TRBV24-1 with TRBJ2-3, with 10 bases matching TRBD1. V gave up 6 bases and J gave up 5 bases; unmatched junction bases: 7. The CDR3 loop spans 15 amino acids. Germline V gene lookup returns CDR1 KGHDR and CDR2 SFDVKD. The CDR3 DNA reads TGTGCCACCAGTCCAGGGACAGGGGATGTAGATACGCAGTATTTT. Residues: CATSPGTGDVDTQYF.

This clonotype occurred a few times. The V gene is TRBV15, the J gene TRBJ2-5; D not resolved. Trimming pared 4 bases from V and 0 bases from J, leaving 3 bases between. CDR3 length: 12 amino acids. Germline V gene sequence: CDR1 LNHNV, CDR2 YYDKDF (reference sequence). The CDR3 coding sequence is TGTGCCACCAGCATTCACCAAGAGACCCAGTACTTC. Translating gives CATSIHQETQYF.

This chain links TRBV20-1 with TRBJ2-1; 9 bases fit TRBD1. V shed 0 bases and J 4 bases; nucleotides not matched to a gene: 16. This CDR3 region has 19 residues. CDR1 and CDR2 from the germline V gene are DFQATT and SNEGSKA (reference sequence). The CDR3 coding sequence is TGCAGTGCTAGAGACCCGGACAGGGGCCCCCTTTCCCTATACAATGAGCAGTTCTTC. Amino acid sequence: CSARDPDRGPLSLYNEQFF.

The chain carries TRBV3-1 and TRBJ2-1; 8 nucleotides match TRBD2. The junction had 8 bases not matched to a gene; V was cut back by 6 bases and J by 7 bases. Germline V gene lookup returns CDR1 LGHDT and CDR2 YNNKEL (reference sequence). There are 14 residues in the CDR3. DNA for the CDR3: TGTGCCAGCAGTCGAGCGGGAGCTGGTAATGAGCAGTTCTTC. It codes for CASSRAGAGNEQFF.

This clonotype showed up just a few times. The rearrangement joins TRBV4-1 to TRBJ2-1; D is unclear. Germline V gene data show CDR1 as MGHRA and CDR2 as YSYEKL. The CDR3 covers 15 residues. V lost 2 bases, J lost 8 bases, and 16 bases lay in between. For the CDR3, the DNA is TGCGCCAGCAGCCAAATCCACCCAGCACGACATGAGCAGTTCTTC. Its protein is CASSQIHPARHEQFF.

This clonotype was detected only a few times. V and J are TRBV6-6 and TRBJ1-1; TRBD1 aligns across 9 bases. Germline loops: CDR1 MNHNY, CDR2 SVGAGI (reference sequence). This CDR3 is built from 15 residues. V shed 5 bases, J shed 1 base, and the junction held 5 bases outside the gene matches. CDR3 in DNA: TGTGCCAGCAGTGGGACAGGGAGACGGAACACTGAAGCTTTCTTT. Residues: CASSGTGRRNTEAFF.

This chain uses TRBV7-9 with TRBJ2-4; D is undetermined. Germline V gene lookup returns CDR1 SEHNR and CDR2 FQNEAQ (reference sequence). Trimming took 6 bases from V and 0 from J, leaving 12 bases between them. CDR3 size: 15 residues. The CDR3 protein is CASSPRNLAKNIQYF. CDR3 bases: TGTGCCAGCAGTCCCAGGAATCTAGCCAAAAACATTCAGTACTTC.

CDR3 loop: CASSEQESQPQHF. The CDR3 nucleotides read TGTGCCAGCAGTGAACAGGAAAGTCAGCCCCAGCATTTT. The chain carries TRBV2 and TRBJ1-5; no reliable D call. V was shortened by 2 bases and J by 6 bases, with 8 bases between the two germline ends. The CDR3 extends over 13 amino acids. Germline V gene data show CDR1 as SNHLY and CDR2 as FYNNEI.

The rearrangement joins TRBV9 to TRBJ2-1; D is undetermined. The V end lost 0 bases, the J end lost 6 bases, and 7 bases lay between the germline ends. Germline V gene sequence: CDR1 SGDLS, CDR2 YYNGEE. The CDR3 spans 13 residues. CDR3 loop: CASSVAQSNEQFF. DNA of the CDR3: TGTGCCAGCAGCGTAGCGCAGTCCAATGAGCAGTTCTTC.

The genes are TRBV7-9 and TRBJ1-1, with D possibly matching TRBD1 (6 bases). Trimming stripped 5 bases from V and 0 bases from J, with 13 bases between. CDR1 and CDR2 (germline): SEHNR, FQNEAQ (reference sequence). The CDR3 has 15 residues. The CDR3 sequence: CASSIRGGVNTEAFF. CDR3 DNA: TGTGCCAGCAGCATTAGAGGGGGGGTGAACACTGAAGCTTTCTTT.

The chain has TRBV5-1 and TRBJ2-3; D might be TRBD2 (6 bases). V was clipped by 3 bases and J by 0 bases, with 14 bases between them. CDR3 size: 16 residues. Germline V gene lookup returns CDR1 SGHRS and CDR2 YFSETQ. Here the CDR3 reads CASSSTRDSSTDTQYF. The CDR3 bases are TGCGCCAGCAGCTCGACACGGGACTCAAGCACAGATACGCAGTATTTT.

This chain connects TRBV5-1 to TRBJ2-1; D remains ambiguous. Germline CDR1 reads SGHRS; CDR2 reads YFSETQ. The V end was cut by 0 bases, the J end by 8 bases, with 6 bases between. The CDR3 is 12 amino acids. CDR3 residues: CASSLEVDEQFF. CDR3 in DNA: TGCGCCAGCAGCTTGGAGGTCGATGAGCAGTTCTTC.

In nucleotides, the CDR3 is TGCGCCAGCAGCCAAGTAGCACAGAGCACCGGGGAGCTGTTTTTT. This sequence encodes CASSQVAQSTGELFF. The rearrangement joins TRBV4-1 to TRBJ2-2, with unresolved D. There are 15 residues in the CDR3. Germline loops: CDR1 MGHRA, CDR2 YSYEKL. V shed 1 base and J shed 4 bases, with 10 bases lying between them.

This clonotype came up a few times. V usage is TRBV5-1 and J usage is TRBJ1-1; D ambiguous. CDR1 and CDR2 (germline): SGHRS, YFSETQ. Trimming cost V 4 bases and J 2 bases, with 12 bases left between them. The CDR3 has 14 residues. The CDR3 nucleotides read TGCGCCAGCAGCCCTACCTTTTCTAACACTGAAGCTTTCTTT. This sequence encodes CASSPTFSNTEAFF.

This CDR3 reads CAWTQTGGQTQYF. For the CDR3, the DNA is TGTGCCTGGACTCAGACAGGGGGCCAGACCCAGTACTTC. J is TRBJ2-5 and V is TRBV30, with 10 bases lining up with TRBD1. The length of the CDR3 is 13 residues. Germline V gene sequence: CDR1 GTSNPN, CDR2 SVGIG (reference sequence). The J segment lost 6 bases and the V segment lost 4 bases, leaving 5 bases of the junction unmatched.

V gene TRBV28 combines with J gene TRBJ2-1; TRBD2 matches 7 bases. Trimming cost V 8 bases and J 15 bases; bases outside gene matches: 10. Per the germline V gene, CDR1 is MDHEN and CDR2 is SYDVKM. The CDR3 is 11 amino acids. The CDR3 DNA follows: TGTGCCAGCGGTCACCGACTAGCTATGTTCTTC. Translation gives CASGHRLAMFF.

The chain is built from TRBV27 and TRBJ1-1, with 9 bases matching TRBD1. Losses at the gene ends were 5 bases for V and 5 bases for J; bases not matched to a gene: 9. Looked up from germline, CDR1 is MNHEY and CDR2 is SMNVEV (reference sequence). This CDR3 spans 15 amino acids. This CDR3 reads CASSNYRGQGTEAFF. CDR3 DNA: TGTGCCAGCAGTAACTACAGGGGGCAGGGGACTGAAGCTTTCTTT.

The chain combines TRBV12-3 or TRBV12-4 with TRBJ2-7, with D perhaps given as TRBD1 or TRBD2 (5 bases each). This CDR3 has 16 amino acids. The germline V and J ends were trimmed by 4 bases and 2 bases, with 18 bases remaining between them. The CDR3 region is CASSYPGWGSTYEQYF. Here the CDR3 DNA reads TGTGCCAGCAGTTACCCTGGCTGGGGGAGCACCTACGAGCAGTACTTC.

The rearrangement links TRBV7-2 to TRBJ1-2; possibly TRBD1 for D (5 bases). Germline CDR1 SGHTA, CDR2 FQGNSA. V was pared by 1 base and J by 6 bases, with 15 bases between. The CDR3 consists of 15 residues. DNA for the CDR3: TGTGCCAGCAGCTTAGATGTCGGGACGCTCGATGGCTACACCTTC. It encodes CASSLDVGTLDGYTF.